This TCR beta chain was identified in a study of CD4 T cells in relation to SARS-CoV-2 and coronaviruses. Overall study: PBMCs were cultured with antigen for roughly 10 days before TCR beta sequencing.

Broader study findings: Compared with monoreactive clones, crossreactive clones showed significantly weaker SARS-CoV-2 expansion. In roughly 60% of donors, memory CD4+ clonotypes crossrecognized SARS-CoV-2 and at least one common cold coronavirus spike.

Assay: immunoSEQ multiplex PCR; the TCRdb copy retains only in-frame clones and omits some. The sample holds about 20,000 clones, about 80% seen once. Before the COVID-19 pandemic, during about 2010-2018, CD4+ T cells were taken from unexposed donors. The cells were cultured for under twelve days before CD4+ T cells were isolated. PBMCs were plated at fewer than 2.5 million per well in IL-2-containing medium. This clone came up a few times. Its antigen is undetermined. The CDR3 consists of 13 residues. Germline CDR1 KGHSH, CDR2 LQKENI. J gave up 4 bases and V 6 bases, and 4 bases lay outside the gene matches.

What was sequenced was CD4+ T cells from PBMCs, cultured in vitro. The sequence came from a human donor in good health. The V call is TRBV18, the J call TRBJ2-3; 7 nucleotides line up with TRBD1. For the CDR3, the DNA is TGTGCCAGCTCGCGACAGGGCCCAGATACGCAGTATTTT. Its translation: CASSRQGPDTQYF.